A selection of T cell receptor beta chains follows, all from one sample in a study of T cell responses to AZD1222 COVID-19 vaccine. Here immunoSEQ multiplex PCR was the method, and the copy in TCRdb shows in-frame clones only, minus some. The table has about 42,000 clones, about 91% seen once. Sequencing used peripheral blood, obtained 28 days after the second AZD1222 dose. Every receptor here comes from an adult who received the AZD1222 COVID-19 vaccine. Both conserved end residues are part of each CDR3. Size values are once, few and many counts, or a class for expanded clones, and some rows have none.

size	V	CDR3
.	TRBV3-1/TRBV3-2	CASSLRTGARTGELFF
.	TRBV19	CASSVAGHYEQYF
.	TRBV9	CASSVGPGPTSEAFF
.	TRBV6-2/TRBV6-3	CASSYDGRGTGELFF
.	TRBV9	CASSAGLAGGDTQYF
.	TRBV6-5	CASSYSAEGFFYEQYF
.	TRBV27	CASSLFPRAYGYTF
.	TRBV2	CASSVELAGGLSADTQYF
few	TRBV5-1	CASSLAATGDSPLHF
few	TRBV10-2	CASIGEATGELFF
.	TRBV7-9	CASSLGPGTANF
.	TRBV7-2	CASSPRAGLREQYF
.	TRBV10-3	CAISPGTSGGELFF
.	TRBV10-3	CAISEGTAAYEQYF
.	TRBV7-2	CASSLARTGAGTGELFF
once	TRBV5-1	CASSLGDTTNYGYTF
once	TRBV6-5	CASRGQGFSPLHF
once	TRBV7-8	CASSPDRVPTISGNTIYF
.	TRBV7-2	CASSLGYEKLFF
.	TRBV15	CATSRDHLGQGNTEAFF
.	TRBV19	CASSYSRWGYTF
.	TRBV6-5	CASSYGGGVPDTQYF
.	TRBV5-6	CASSLDRNTGELFF
.	TRBV21-1	CASSSSQGQSEAFF
.	TRBV5-6	CASSLGHLGAYEQYF
.	TRBV2	CASSEKEGAFGYTF
.	TRBV29-1	CSVDVGGARETQYF
.	TRBV5-1	CASSGSGANVLTF
.	TRBV6-1	CASSEKGVWHF
.	TRBV7-9	CASSPENRDGYTF
few	TRBV5-6	CASSHFERGRSGELFF
.	TRBV15	CATSRDVAGAYYEQYF
.	TRBV10-1	CASSEGALTRGSYNEQFF
.	TRBV30	CAWSVRGDEQFF
.	TRBV4-2	CASSRDRDPDYNEQFF
.	TRBV7-3	CASSQRTTGIDEQFF
.	TRBV29-1	CSVTDRENYGYTF
.	TRBV19	CASSTAGTQDSPLHF
.	TRBV5-4	CASSVEDRWRETQYF
.	TRBV7-3	CASSLSGQGSSYGYTF
once	TRBV3-1/TRBV3-2	CASSKPTGGDSPLHF
.	TRBV5-8	CASSFGQVSNQPQHF
.	TRBV24-1	CATSTTSMAGELFF
.	TRBV29-1	CSGADLGYGYTF
.	TRBV19	CASSDRGHEQYF
.	TRBV24-1	CATSDPDRAHNYGYTF
.	TRBV18	CASSPGRDRDRAYSNQPQHF
.	TRBV18	CASSPPVNRARRIPLHF
.	TRBV19	CASKRREFNQPQHF
.	TRBV4-1	CASSQDRSQGLRGTDTQYF
once	TRBV2	CASSDRGYYEQYF
.	TRBV27	CASSWGRSYGYTF
.	TRBV12-3/TRBV12-4	CASKEGTDTQYF
few	TRBV3-1/TRBV3-2	CASSKGQGFRSPLHF